The 13 T cell receptor beta chains below all came from one sample that was sequenced in a study of beta chain features in type 1 diabetes. The sequenced template was cDNA made from the entire isolated RNA. The method was immunoSEQ multiplex PCR; TCRdb's version includes in-frame clones alone and lacks a portion of them. The sample includes roughly 140,000 clones, 8.1% of them seen just once. Sequencing used central memory CD4+ T cells from blood. The receptors originated from a young man in good health.

The chain uses TRBV4-1 and TRBJ2-7; TRBD1 matches 8 bases. Trimming removed 1 base from V and 0 bases from J; junction bases left unmatched: 2. The CDR3 runs 15 residues. Looked up from germline, CDR1 is MGHRA and CDR2 is YSYEKL. In DNA, the CDR3 is TGCGCCAGCAGCCAAGGGCAGGGGGCCTCCTACGAGCAGTACTTC. This sequence encodes CASSQGQGASYEQYF.

The chain carries TRBV7-2 and TRBJ2-1; TRBD2 is a possible D gene (5 bases). Trimming took off 1 base at V and 0 bases at J, with 13 bases between the two ends. Germline-derived CDR1 and CDR2 are SGHTA and FQGNSA. This CDR3 is 17 amino acids long. The DNA of the CDR3 is TGTGCCAGCAGCTTAGGTCTAGCCCCTAGCTCCTACAATGAGCAGTTCTTC. Translated: CASSLGLAPSSYNEQFF.

The chain uses TRBV28 and TRBJ1-1; 9 nucleotides line up with TRBD1. The V and J ends lost 5 bases and 0 bases, in that order; junction bases with no gene match: 7. Germline loops: CDR1 MDHEN, CDR2 SYDVKM. The CDR3 sequence is 16 residues long. The CDR3 is CASSENRGLMNTEAFF. CDR3 sequence (DNA): TGTGCCAGCAGTGAAAACAGGGGGCTAATGAACACTGAAGCTTTCTTT.

The V and J genes are TRBV10-3 and TRBJ2-1; possible D gene TRBD2, 6 bases. The CDR3 consists of 16 residues. Germline V gene sequence: CDR1 ENHRY, CDR2 SYGVKD. V gave up 0 bases and J gave up 1 base, with 10 bases separating them. The CDR3 DNA follows: TGTGCCATCAGTGAGTCCGAGGCGGGATCCTACAATGAGCAGTTCTTC. This sequence encodes CAISESEAGSYNEQFF.

V gene TRBV6-6 combines with J gene TRBJ2-5; D unresolved. CDR1 and CDR2 from the germline V gene are MNHNY and SVGAGI (reference sequence). V lost 4 bases and J lost 4, with 4 bases in between. This CDR3 is built from 11 residues. The CDR3 sequence: CASSFGETQYF. CDR3 nucleotides: TGTGCCAGCAGTTTCGGAGAGACCCAGTACTTC.

This clone has just a few counts. The chain employs TRBV10-3 and TRBJ1-1, with D perhaps TRBD1 (5 bases). This CDR3 has 15 residues. Trimming shortened V by 6 bases and J by 1 base, and 15 bases separated the two germline ends. CDR1 and CDR2 from the germline V gene are ENHRY and SYGVKD. The CDR3 is CAISSPGSRNTEAFF. The CDR3 DNA is TGTGCCATCAGCTCCCCAGGGTCGCGGAACACTGAAGCTTTCTTT.

This clone was found a few times. The J gene is TRBJ1-2, the V gene TRBV7-2; 11 nucleotides match TRBD1. CDR1 is SGHTA, CDR2 FQGNSA, per germline. V lost 6 bases and J lost 7; bases outside the gene matches: 10. The CDR3 is 15 amino acids. CDR3 bases: TGTGCCAGCAGGCTAGGACAGGGGGCCGTAAGTGGCTACACCTTC. Amino acid sequence: CASRLGQGAVSGYTF.

J is TRBJ1-5 and V is TRBV28; D is possibly TRBD1 (6 bases). The CDR3 has 16 residues. Germline CDR1 MDHEN, CDR2 SYDVKM. Deletions cut 2 bases from V and 9 bases from J, with 20 bases between. CDR3: CASSLRAWQGTSPQHF. The CDR3 DNA reads TGTGCCAGCAGTTTACGCGCTTGGCAGGGGACCTCGCCCCAGCATTTT.

This clone was recorded a few times. The rearrangement links TRBV5-1 to TRBJ2-5; 8 bases line up with TRBD2. With V trimmed by 1 base and J by 2 bases, 7 bases remained unmatched. CDR1 is SGHRS and CDR2 is YFSETQ in the germline V gene. The CDR3 sequence is 16 residues long. This CDR3 reads CASSLRSGREQETQYF. CDR3 DNA: TGCGCCAGCAGCTTGCGGTCCGGGAGGGAACAAGAGACCCAGTACTTC. Supplemented by reference TRBV5-1 and TRBJ2-5, the full variable domain reads KAGVTQTPRYLIKTRGQQVTLSCSPISGHRSVSWYQQTPGQGLQFLFEYFSETQRNKGNFPGRFSGRQFSNSRSEMNVSTLELGDSALYLCASSLRSGREQETQYFGPGTRLLVL.

J is TRBJ1-1 and V is TRBV28; unclear D gene. The V end was cut by 6 bases, the J end by 1 base, with 6 bases between. This CDR3 contains 12 residues. Germline CDR1 reads MDHEN; CDR2 reads SYDVKM. In DNA, the CDR3 is TGTGCCAGCAGACAGCCGAACACTGAAGCTTTCTTT. Its protein is CASRQPNTEAFF.

In its sample, this clone was seen a few times. The CDR3, as DNA: TGTGCCAGCAGCACTTGGACAGATCCCGCCATGAACACTGAAGCTTTCTTT. Translation gives CASSTWTDPAMNTEAFF. The chain is built from TRBV7-8 and TRBJ1-1; TRBD1 is a possible D gene (6 bases). The CDR3 has 17 residues. The germline V gene has CDR1 SGHVS and CDR2 FQNEAQ. V lost 5 bases and J lost 0, with 19 bases in between.

This chain joins TRBV6-5 and TRBJ1-1; possibly TRBD1 for D (6 bases). CDR1 is MNHEY and CDR2 is SVGAGI in the germline V gene. This CDR3 has 12 amino acids. Trimming stripped 6 bases from V and 4 bases from J, with 9 bases between. CDR3 in amino acids: CASSMGATEAFF. CDR3 nucleotide sequence: TGTGCCAGCAGCATGGGGGCCACTGAAGCTTTCTTT.

The chain joins TRBV4-3 to TRBJ2-1; 8 bases are a match to TRBD2. CDR1 and CDR2 from the germline V gene are LGHNA and YSLEER. The CDR3 spans 17 residues. V shed 3 bases and J 4 bases; nucleotides not matched to a gene: 11. This CDR3 is CASSHIPSGSLYNEQFF. CDR3 bases: TGCGCCAGCAGCCATATCCCCAGCGGGAGTTTATACAATGAGCAGTTCTTC.